This TCR beta chain was sequenced during a study of vaccination and CD4 T cells after COVID-19. This clonotype was observed a single time. Its antigen is unidentified. The CDR3 has 13 residues. Trimming stripped 8 bases from V and 0 bases from J, with 5 bases between. Germline V gene lookup returns CDR1 MNHNS and CDR2 SASEGT. Cultured CD4+ T cell DNA underwent sequencing with the Oncomine TCR Beta short-read assay. TCRdb recomputed calls from the PCR reads with MiXCR, one row per CDR3 protein. The table lists around 20,000 distinct CDR3 sequences, 45% to 60% of them singletons. Treatment in this sample: approximately nine-day PBMC culture with coronavirus spike peptide pools or control peptides (ViraFEST assay). First, ViraFEST expanded antigen-specific T cells with peptide pools, and next it sequenced the TCRs.

This clonotype was obtained from a human donor who had recovered from COVID-19. The rearrangement joins TRBV6-1 to TRBJ2-6, with unresolved D. Sequencing used CD4+ T cells from blood, cultured in vitro. CDR3 amino acids: CASLFSGANVLTF. CDR3 nucleotides: TGTGCCAGCCTGTTCTCTGGGGCCAACGTCCTGACTTTC.